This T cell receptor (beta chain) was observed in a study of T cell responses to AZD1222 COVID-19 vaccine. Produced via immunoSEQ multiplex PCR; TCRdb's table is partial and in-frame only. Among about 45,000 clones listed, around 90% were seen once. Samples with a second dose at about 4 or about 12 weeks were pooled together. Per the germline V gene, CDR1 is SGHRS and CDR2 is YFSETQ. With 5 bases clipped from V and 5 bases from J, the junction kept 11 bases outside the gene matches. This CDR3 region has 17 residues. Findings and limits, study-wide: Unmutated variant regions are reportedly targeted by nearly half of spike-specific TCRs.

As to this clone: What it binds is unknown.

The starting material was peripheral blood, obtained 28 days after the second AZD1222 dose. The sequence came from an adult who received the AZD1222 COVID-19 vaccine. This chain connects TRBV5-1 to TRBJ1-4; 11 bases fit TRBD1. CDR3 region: CASRPGTGGSNNEKLFF. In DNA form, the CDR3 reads TGCGCCAGCAGACCCGGGACAGGGGGATCTAACAATGAAAAACTGTTTTTT.